Below are 18 T cell receptor beta chains sequenced from a single sample in a study of shared clonotypes between healthy human individuals. Using immunoSEQ multiplex PCR, the repertoire was profiled, and TCRdb retains in-frame clones only, with some absent. There are 2 million to 2.5 million clones in the sample; 90% to 96% occur only once, and about 0.13% lies in the top ten. Sequencing was done on a sample of naive CD4+ T cells sorted from blood. Subset reported: CD45RA+ positively selected. The receptors derive from a man aged 18-30 years in good health.

This clone was detected once. The chain recombines TRBV18 with TRBJ2-5; D gene ambiguous. Looked up from germline, CDR1 is KGHSH and CDR2 is LQKENI. The CDR3 totals 14 residues. The V gene lost 1 base and the J gene lost 3 bases, with 9 bases spanning the gap. In DNA form, the CDR3 reads TGTGCCAGCTCACCACTCGCTAGTAAAGAGACCCAGTACTTC. Its protein is CASSPLASKETQYF. The variable domain in full, with the rest retrieved from reference TRBV18 and TRBJ2-5, is NAGVMQNPRHLVRRRGQEARLRCSPMKGHSHVYWYRQLPEEGLKFMVYLQKENIIDESGMPKERFSAEFPKEGPSILRIQQVVRGDSAAYFCASSPLASKETQYFGPGTRLLVL.

V usage is TRBV30 and J usage is TRBJ2-7; 9 nucleotides line up with TRBD2. The CDR3 contains 13 residues. Germline CDR1 reads GTSNPN; CDR2 reads SVGIG (reference sequence). The trim removed 4 bases at V and 3 bases at J, leaving 4 bases unmatched. CDR3 residues: CAWKLAGLYEQYF. The CDR3 DNA follows: TGTGCCTGGAAGCTAGCGGGGCTCTACGAGCAGTACTTC.

In this sample, this clone turned up once. The chain carries TRBV6-5 and TRBJ2-2, with TRBD2 matching over 7 bases. The CDR3 has 16 residues. Germline V gene lookup returns CDR1 MNHEY and CDR2 SVGAGI. V shed 2 bases, J shed 7 bases, and the junction held 10 bases outside the gene matches. The CDR3 reads CASSYGGRGGFGELFF. The CDR3 nucleotides are TGTGCCAGCAGTTACGGTGGGAGGGGCGGGTTCGGGGAGCTGTTTTTT.

This clone was seen just once. V and J are TRBV27 and TRBJ1-6; 8 positions agree with TRBD1. CDR3 length: 14 amino acids. The germline gives CDR1 MNHEY, CDR2 SMNVEV (reference sequence). V trimming: 4 bases; J trimming: 8 bases; junction bases outside the gene matches: 4. CDR3 residues: CASSSTGEYSPLHF. CDR3 DNA sequence: TGTGCCAGCAGTTCGACAGGGGAGTATTCACCCCTCCACTTT.

The CDR3 loop is CSAPLVREQFF. CDR3 sequence (DNA): TGCAGTGCACCGCTAGTACGGGAGCAGTTCTTC. The gene calls are TRBV20-1 and TRBJ2-1, with D hard to call. Deletions cut 6 bases from V and 10 bases from J, with 13 bases between. CDR1 is DFQATT, CDR2 SNEGSKA, per germline (reference sequence). There are 11 residues in the CDR3.

This clone has only one observation. Additional DNA sequences in this sample encode the identical CDR3. The V and J genes are TRBV9 and TRBJ1-2; D not resolved. Trimming pared 0 bases from V and 2 bases from J, leaving 8 bases between. The CDR3 has 14 amino acids. In germline, CDR1 is SGDLS, CDR2 YYNGEE. The CDR3 here is CASSVGSGNYGYTF. The CDR3 DNA reads TGTGCCAGCAGCGTAGGGTCGGGGAACTATGGCTACACCTTC.

The rearrangement uses TRBV27 and TRBJ1-2, with D maybe TRBD1 (5 bases). Deletions cut 6 bases from V and 2 bases from J, with 13 bases between. This CDR3 contains 14 residues. Germline V gene sequence: CDR1 MNHEY, CDR2 SMNVEV (reference sequence). The CDR3 DNA reads as TGTGCCAGCAGGCAGGGAACGACCAACTATGGCTACACCTTC. Residues: CASRQGTTNYGYTF.

As to this clone: Additional DNA sequences in this sample encode the identical CDR3. The J gene is TRBJ1-1, the V gene TRBV29-1, with 10 bases matching TRBD1. Germline V gene data show CDR1 as SQVTM and CDR2 as ANQGSEA. J was trimmed by 4 bases and V by 6 bases; bases with no gene match: 5. This CDR3 spans 13 amino acids. The CDR3 here is CSVLTGGFTEAFF. In DNA form, the CDR3 reads TGCAGCGTATTGACAGGGGGCTTCACTGAAGCTTTCTTT.

Here the CDR3 DNA reads TGTGCCAGCGCCGACGTCAGGGAGAGTAATTCACCCCTCCACTTT. It yields the protein CASADVRESNSPLHF. The V and J genes are TRBV25-1 and TRBJ1-6, with D perhaps TRBD1 (5 bases). Germline V gene sequence: CDR1 MGHDK, CDR2 SYGVNS. The CDR3 totals 15 residues. Trimming left V 8 bases short and J 6 bases short, with 17 bases between.

The V gene is TRBV6-1, the J gene TRBJ1-1, with D tentatively TRBD1 (6 bases). With 8 bases removed from V and 7 bases from J, the gap between germline ends came to 20 bases. Germline V gene sequence: CDR1 MNHNS, CDR2 SASEGT. The CDR3 totals 14 residues. The CDR3 spells CASQVPQGGVEAFF. The CDR3 coding sequence is TGTGCCAGCCAAGTACCACAGGGAGGGGTTGAAGCTTTCTTT.

The chain employs TRBV12-5 and TRBJ2-1; D is ambiguous. Trimming took off 0 bases at V and 2 bases at J, with 2 bases between the two ends. Per the germline V gene, CDR1 is LGHNT and CDR2 is FRNRAP. CDR3 size: 13 residues. DNA for the CDR3: TGTGCTAGTGGTTTGGTCACCTACAATGAGCAGTTCTTC. It specifies CASGLVTYNEQFF.

V and J are TRBV14 and TRBJ1-2; no clear D. Germline CDR1 SGHDN, CDR2 FVKESK. Trimming took off 1 base at V and 6 bases at J, with 9 bases between the two ends. CDR3 length equals 13 residues. CDR3 in amino acids: CASSQARWNGYTF. The CDR3 DNA is TGTGCCAGCAGCCAAGCCCGTTGGAATGGCTACACCTTC.

Turning to this clone: Other DNA sequences in this specimen translate into the identical CDR3. The chain combines TRBV5-1 with TRBJ2-5; no clear D gene. The CDR3 consists of 15 residues. Deletions cut 0 bases from V and 4 bases from J, with 13 bases between. Germline-derived CDR1 and CDR2 are SGHRS and YFSETQ. The CDR3 region is CASSLEASGVETQYF. The CDR3 bases are TGCGCCAGCAGCTTGGAGGCCTCAGGAGTAGAGACCCAGTACTTC.

This clone was counted only a few times. This sequence joins TRBV27 and TRBJ2-7; no clear D. The germline V gene encodes CDR1 MNHEY and CDR2 SMNVEV (reference sequence). The germline V and J ends were trimmed by 6 bases and 1 base, with 16 bases remaining between them. The CDR3 spans 15 residues. The CDR3 sequence is CASSLDGRFSYEQYF. The CDR3 region has the DNA TGTGCCAGCAGCCTTGACGGGCGCTTTTCCTACGAGCAGTACTTC.

The CDR3 nucleotides read TGTGCCAGCAGTGGACTAGCGGGAGGTCTGAACACCGGGGAGCTGTTTTTT. As protein: CASSGLAGGLNTGELFF. V and J are TRBV25-1 and TRBJ2-2; the match to TRBD2 covers 13 bases. V was clipped by 4 bases and J by 1 base; unmatched bases: 3. Germline-derived CDR1 and CDR2 are MGHDK and SYGVNS. This CDR3 contains 17 residues. Using reference TRBV25-1 and TRBJ2-2 for the parts outside the CDR3, the full variable domain is EADIYQTPRYLVIGTGKKITLECSQTMGHDKMYWYQQDPGMELHLIHYSYGVNSTEKGDLSSESTVSRIRTEHFPLTLESARPSHTSQYLCASSGLAGGLNTGELFFGEGSRLTVL.

The V and J genes are TRBV4-3 and TRBJ1-1; TRBD1 might be the D (6 bases). Trimming shortened V by 5 bases and J by 3 bases, and 13 bases separated the two germline ends. The germline V gene encodes CDR1 LGHNA and CDR2 YSLEER. The CDR3 spans 14 residues. CDR3 region: CASSSTGYDTEAFF. The CDR3 coding sequence is TGCGCCAGCAGCTCGACAGGTTACGACACTGAAGCTTTCTTT.

On this clone: The sample holds other DNA sequences that translate to the same CDR3. The chain recombines TRBV11-3 with TRBJ2-2; D is undetermined. The V and J ends lost 5 bases and 5 bases respectively, with 6 bases between them. The CDR3 runs to 12 residues. The germline V gene has CDR1 SGHNT and CDR2 YENEEA. The CDR3 is CASSPSTGELFF. DNA for the CDR3: TGTGCCAGCAGCCCCTCGACCGGGGAGCTGTTTTTT.

The V call is TRBV19, the J call TRBJ1-1; no definite D call. The CDR3 has 14 residues. Looked up from germline, CDR1 is LNHDA and CDR2 is SQIVND (reference sequence). V gave up 6 bases and J gave up 2 bases, with 13 bases separating them. In nucleotides, the CDR3 is TGTGCCAGTAGCACTGGAGGCCCTAACACTGAAGCTTTCTTT. It specifies CASSTGGPNTEAFF.